This T cell receptor beta chain was observed in a study of memory B cells and T cells in multiple sclerosis (dated by TCRdb to the late 2010s). Study-wide context: TCR beta repertoires of autoproliferating peripheral T cells were compared with the TCR beta repertoires of brain lesion-infiltrating T cells in multiple sclerosis patients. Two multiple sclerosis patients were included in the TCR sequencing because brain lesions obtained at autopsy or brain-infiltrating cells obtained from biopsy were available for them.

PBMCs were isolated by Ficoll density gradient centrifugation and cryopreserved before use. With regard to this clone: Its cognate antigen has yet to be identified. One base away there is no much larger clone; base qualities are not given.

Summary of the overall study and its limitations: Clone-set sizes differed between compartments, which influenced counts of shared clonotypes and required normalization.

Using the immunoSEQ Platform, TCRbeta CDR3 regions were amplified from extracted genomic DNA. The immunoSEQ assay used multiplex PCR together with high-throughput sequencing and a bioinformatics pipeline from the vendor. The study's processing was this. Non-productive sequences and CDR3s under 4 amino acids long were removed, and the clonotype frequencies in each sample were recalculated. In immunoSEQ Analyzer 2.0, a clonotype counted as shared when the CDR3 amino acid, V gene and J gene sequences were identical. Repertoire overlap was normalized by dividing shared clonotype counts by the product of both clone-set sizes, with the result scaled by 1000 into arbitrary units. The immuneACCESS repertoire file appears here via TCRdb, limited to in-frame rearrangements. These files lack a portion of the clones; in checked studies, under half of the deficit traces to unresolved V genes, and the cause of the others is not known. V, J and clone size derive from that table, while D and trimming were established from the DNA sequence. For this sample there are about 15,000 clones; around 70% appear just once. Jointly, the top ten make up about 2.5% of the sample.

Sample: memory (CD45RO+) CD4+ T cells from blood. Reading the label with the study, this specimen's cell subset or site is: CD45RO+ memory T cells sorted from peripheral blood. This receptor was taken from a human donor with multiple sclerosis.

The CDR3 sequence is CASKGLAGASTDTQYF. The DNA sequence follows: TGTGCCAGCAAGGGACTAGCGGGGGCTAGCACAGATACGCAGTATTTT. In this chain, TRBV2 is recombined with TRBJ2-3, with TRBD2 identical over 14 junction bases. CDR3 length: 16 amino acids, cysteine to phenylalanine. Only the CDR3 portion is preserved as DNA: 48 bases, with reading frame beginning at the first base. As encoded in the germline V gene, CDR1 is SNHLY while CDR2 is FYNNEI. V lost 7 bases and J lost 0 bases, and the count of bases not matched to a germline gene is 3.